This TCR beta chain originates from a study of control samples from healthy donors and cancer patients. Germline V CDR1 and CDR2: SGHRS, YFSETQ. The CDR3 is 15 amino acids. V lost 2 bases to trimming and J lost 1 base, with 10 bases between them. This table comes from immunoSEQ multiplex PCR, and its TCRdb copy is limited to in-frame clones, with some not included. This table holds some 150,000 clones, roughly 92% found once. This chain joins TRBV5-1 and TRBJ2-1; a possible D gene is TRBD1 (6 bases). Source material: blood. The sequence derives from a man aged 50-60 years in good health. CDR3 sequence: CASSFQGQSYNEQFF. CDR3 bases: TGCGCCAGCAGCTTCCAGGGGCAGTCCTACAATGAGCAGTTCTTC.